Each of the 28 T cell receptor beta chains below was sequenced from the same sample in a study of T cell responses to AZD1222 COVID-19 vaccine (dated by TCRdb to the early 2020s). Library creation used the immunoSEQ multiplex PCR assay. TCRdb mirrors the immuneACCESS table, restricted to in-frame sequences. Some clones are absent from its copies; in checked studies, under half trace to an unresolved V gene, and the reason for the others is unknown. Here the sample has roughly 160,000 clones; over 75% occur a single time. The leading ten clones occupy roughly 4% of the sample. The intended sense of this specimen's time point label: about 28 days (+/-7) after the second vaccine dose. The specimen was peripheral blood, collected 28 days after the second AZD1222 dose. All receptors come from an adult who received the AZD1222 COVID-19 vaccine.

CDR3 sequence: CASSLSGVDGYTF. The CDR3 DNA follows: TGTGCCAGCAGTTTATCAGGGGTAGATGGCTACACCTTC. The chain couples TRBV27 to TRBJ1-2; a weak D match, TRBD1 (5 bases). Trimming cost V 0 bases and J 6 bases, with 8 bases left between them. In germline, CDR1 is MNHEY, CDR2 SMNVEV (reference sequence). The CDR3 is 13 residues long.

The chain has TRBV7-9 and TRBJ2-3, with D unresolved. Trimming pared 3 bases from V and 7 bases from J, leaving 11 bases between. Germline assignment: CDR1 SEHNR and CDR2 FQNEAQ (reference sequence). CDR3 length: 13 residues. CDR3 bases: TGTGCCAGCAGCTTCCGCCCCTTCTATACGCAGTATTTT. This codes for CASSFRPFYTQYF.

The chain combines TRBV3-1 (or the pseudogene TRBV3-2) with TRBJ1-5; D gene unclear. Germline CDR1 reads LGHDT; CDR2 reads YNNKEL (reference sequence). The V and J ends lost 0 bases and 6 bases respectively, with 6 bases between them. The CDR3 is 13 amino acids. In nucleotides, the CDR3 is TGTGCCAGCAGCCAAGATAGGGTTCAGCCCCAGCATTTT. Its translation: CASSQDRVQPQHF.

The chain combines TRBV12-3 or TRBV12-4 with TRBJ2-2, with D perhaps TRBD1 or TRBD2 (6 bases each). The CDR3 length is 12 residues. Between the trimmed V and J ends, which lost 6 bases and 9 bases, there was a span of 11 bases. The DNA of the CDR3 is TGTGCCAGCAGCCCCGGGGGCCGGGAGCTGTTTTTT. This codes for CASSPGGRELFF.

The V call is TRBV11-2, the J call TRBJ2-7; no firm D call. Germline CDR1 reads SGHAT; CDR2 reads FQNNGV. Trimming shortened V by 5 bases and J by 6 bases, and 20 bases separated the two germline ends. The CDR3 loop spans 15 amino acids. The CDR3 is CASSPDLGGLFEQYF. The CDR3 DNA reads TGTGCCAGCAGCCCAGATTTGGGCGGCCTATTCGAGCAGTACTTC. Full variable domain (rest looked up from reference TRBV11-2 and TRBJ2-7): EAGVAQSPRYKIIEKRQSVAFWCNPISGHATLYWYQQILGQGPKLLIQFQNNGVVDDSQLPKDRFSAERLKGVDSTLKIQPAKLEDSAVYLCASSPDLGGLFEQYFGPGTRLTVT.

The rearrangement joins TRBV5-1 to TRBJ1-2; D is unclear. With 2 bases removed from V and 5 bases from J, the gap between germline ends came to 10 bases. Germline CDR1 is SGHRS and CDR2 is YFSETQ. This CDR3 region has 13 residues. CDR3 bases: TGCGCCAGCAGCTTTATAGAATCATATGGCTACACCTTC. This translates into CASSFIESYGYTF.

This clone was counted a single time. This chain connects TRBV19 to TRBJ1-1, with D unclear. CDR3 length equals 14 residues. Trimming took 6 bases from V and 0 from J, leaving 11 bases between them. Germline V lookup: CDR1 LNHDA, CDR2 SQIVND (reference sequence). CDR3 sequence (DNA): TGTGCCAGTAGGACCCCAGGCCTGAACACTGAAGCTTTCTTT. This codes for CASRTPGLNTEAFF.

The CDR3 nucleotides are TGTGCCATCGGGGGACGACTTAACTATGGCTACACCTTC. Translating gives CAIGGRLNYGYTF. The chain employs TRBV10-3 and TRBJ1-2; D may be TRBD1 (5 bases). V was pared by 8 bases and J by 1 base, with 11 bases between. The CDR3 is made up of 13 amino acids. CDR1 ENHRY and CDR2 SYGVKD come from the germline V gene.

This clone came up many times. CDR3 DNA: TGTGCCAGCAGTTCCGCCGCTAGCGGGGACTACGAGCAGTACTTC. Its protein is CASSSAASGDYEQYF. The rearrangement links TRBV6-5 to TRBJ2-7; 9 bases are a match to TRBD2. The CDR3 sequence is 15 residues long. V gave up 4 bases and J gave up 3 bases; unmatched junction bases: 7. CDR1 is MNHEY and CDR2 is SVGAGI in the germline V gene.

The V call is TRBV24-1, the J call TRBJ2-3, with D perhaps TRBD2 (5 bases). Germline V gene sequence: CDR1 KGHDR, CDR2 SFDVKD. The CDR3 spans 15 residues. Trimming left V 2 bases short and J 3 bases short, with 11 bases between. Written as DNA, the CDR3 is TGTGCCACCAGTGATTCCGGGGAGCCGACAGATACGCAGTATTTT. Protein sequence: CATSDSGEPTDTQYF.

This chain uses TRBV6-5 with TRBJ2-7, with D maybe TRBD1 (6 bases). Germline values: CDR1 MNHEY, CDR2 SVGAGI. The CDR3 runs to 15 residues. V lost 7 bases and J 3 bases, leaving 19 bases between the germline ends. The CDR3 bases are TGTGCCAGCAAAACAGGGCTGTTTGCTCACTACGAGCAGTACTTC. This translates into CASKTGLFAHYEQYF.

The count of this clone is one. The J gene is TRBJ1-3, the V gene TRBV14; D gene ambiguous. Per the germline V gene, CDR1 is SGHDN and CDR2 is FVKESK. V was trimmed by 1 base and J by 4 bases, leaving 5 bases between them. The CDR3 is 13 amino acids. The CDR3 loop reads CASSQVPGNTIYF. Written as DNA, the CDR3 is TGTGCCAGCAGCCAAGTTCCGGGAAACACCATATATTTT.

This rearrangement joins TRBV3-1 (or the pseudogene TRBV3-2) to TRBJ1-2, with 9 nucleotides matching TRBD1. This CDR3 spans 16 amino acids. With V trimmed by 2 bases and J by 4 bases, 8 bases remained unmatched. The germline CDR1 and CDR2 sequences are LGHDT and YNNKEL (reference sequence). CDR3 amino acids: CASSQPPGQGGYGYTF. The CDR3 nucleotides are TGTGCCAGCAGCCAACCTCCGGGACAGGGAGGCTATGGCTACACCTTC.

The rearrangement uses TRBV11-2 and TRBJ2-2; a possible D gene is TRBD1 (6 bases). V was shortened by 5 bases and J by 8 bases, with 15 bases between the two germline ends. The germline CDR1 and CDR2 sequences are SGHAT and FQNNGV. This CDR3 spans 14 amino acids. The chain's CDR3 is CASSPVMGTGELFF. The CDR3, as DNA: TGTGCCAGCAGCCCGGTAATGGGGACAGGGGAGCTGTTTTTT. The variable domain in full, completed from reference TRBV11-2 and TRBJ2-2, reads EAGVAQSPRYKIIEKRQSVAFWCNPISGHATLYWYQQILGQGPKLLIQFQNNGVVDDSQLPKDRFSAERLKGVDSTLKIQPAKLEDSAVYLCASSPVMGTGELFFGEGSRLTVL.

This clone was found once. The chain carries TRBV2 and TRBJ1-2; D uncertain. V lost 4 bases and J lost 8, with 14 bases in between. Germline CDR1 and CDR2: SNHLY and FYNNEI. The CDR3 length is 13 residues. This CDR3 reads CASSGAQETGYTF. DNA of the CDR3: TGTGCCAGCAGTGGAGCCCAGGAAACGGGCTACACCTTC. The full variable domain, rest sourced from reference TRBV2 and TRBJ1-2, is EPEVTQTPSHQVTQMGQEVILRCVPISNHLYFYWYRQILGQKVEFLVSFYNNEISEKSEIFDDQFSVERPDGSNFTLKIRSTKLEDSAMYFCASSGAQETGYTFGSGTRLTVV.

The rearrangement joins TRBV10-1 to TRBJ1-2; D remains ambiguous. Germline V gene sequence: CDR1 WNHNN, CDR2 SYGVQD (reference sequence). The V and J ends lost 3 bases and 7 bases respectively, with 12 bases between them. This CDR3 is built from 13 residues. CDR3 loop: CASSEQKAGGYTF. CDR3 nucleotides: TGCGCCAGCAGTGAACAGAAAGCGGGTGGCTACACCTTC.

The rearrangement uses TRBV30 and TRBJ1-3, with a tentative D call TRBD1 (5 bases). The germline V gene has CDR1 GTSNPN and CDR2 SVGIG (reference sequence). The V end lost 0 bases, the J end lost 2 bases, and 11 bases lay between the germline ends. CDR3 length equals 15 residues. This CDR3 reads CAWSVYRGPGNTIYF. The CDR3 nucleotides are TGTGCCTGGAGTGTCTACCGGGGACCTGGAAACACCATATATTTT.

The CDR3 spells CAWRWGGDNSPLHF. The CDR3 nucleotides are TGTGCCTGGAGGTGGGGAGGGGATAATTCACCCCTCCACTTT. This chain joins TRBV30 and TRBJ1-6, with D possibly TRBD1 on 5 matching bases. Trimming left V 3 bases short and J 5 bases short, with 11 bases between. CDR1 is GTSNPN, CDR2 SVGIG, per germline (reference sequence). The CDR3 runs to 14 residues.

The chain combines TRBV5-1 with TRBJ2-7; TRBD1 agrees at 7 bases. Germline CDR1 and CDR2: SGHRS and YFSETQ. The CDR3 is made up of 13 amino acids. V lost 3 bases and J lost 6; bases outside the gene matches: 6. CDR3 loop: CASSSAGGSEQYF. DNA of the CDR3: TGCGCCAGCAGCTCGGCAGGGGGTAGCGAGCAGTACTTC.

This chain joins TRBV9 and TRBJ1-3, with D possibly being TRBD1 (6 bases). Germline lookup yields CDR1 SGDLS and CDR2 YYNGEE. This CDR3 is built from 14 residues. V shed 0 bases and J shed 5 bases, with 9 bases lying between them. In DNA form, the CDR3 reads TGTGCCAGCAGCGTAGAGGGGACAAGAAACACCATATATTTT. Protein sequence: CASSVEGTRNTIYF. The full variable domain, completed using reference TRBV9 and TRBJ1-3, is DSGVTQTPKHLITATGQRVTLRCSPRSGDLSVYWYQQSLDQGLQFLIQYYNGEERAKGNILERFSAQQFPDLHSELNLSSLELGDSALYFCASSVEGTRNTIYFGEGSWLTVV.

The gene calls are TRBV7-3 and TRBJ2-1, with 9 bases matching TRBD2. The CDR3 runs 16 residues. V was pared by 3 bases and J by 6 bases, with 9 bases of the junction left unmatched. Germline lookup yields CDR1 SGHTA and CDR2 FQGTGA. CDR3 nucleotide sequence: TGTGCCAGCAGCTTCAGAGCCGGGACTAGCTCCAATGAGCAGTTCTTC. Encoded protein: CASSFRAGTSSNEQFF. The full variable domain, rest sourced from reference TRBV7-3 and TRBJ2-1, is GAGVSQTPSNKVTEKGKYVELRCDPISGHTALYWYRQSLGQGPEFLIYFQGTGAADDSGLPNDRFFAVRPEGSVSTLKIQRTERGDSAVYLCASSFRAGTSSNEQFFGPGTRLTVL.

The rearrangement uses TRBV12-3 or TRBV12-4 and TRBJ1-2; D call uncertain. CDR3 length: 13 residues. V was cut by 6 bases and J by 5 bases, with 13 bases left in between. The CDR3 region has the DNA TGTGCCAGCAGCAGCCGGGGAGGGTATGGCTACACCTTC. Its protein is CASSSRGGYGYTF.

J is TRBJ2-3 and V is TRBV24-1; D may be TRBD1 (6 bases). Germline CDR1 reads KGHDR; CDR2 reads SFDVKD. The CDR3 length is 17 residues. The V end lost 2 bases, the J end lost 2 bases, and 16 bases lay between the germline ends. CDR3 amino acids: CATSDWKTGGNTDTQYF. The CDR3 DNA sequence: TGTGCCACCAGTGATTGGAAGACAGGTGGCAACACAGATACGCAGTATTTT.

The rearrangement links TRBV19 to TRBJ1-1; 7 bases agree with TRBD1. The V gene's germline CDR1 is LNHDA and CDR2 SQIVND (reference sequence). The J segment lost 0 bases and the V segment lost 5 bases, leaving 6 bases of the junction unmatched. The CDR3 loop spans 15 amino acids. CDR3 residues: CASSDGQVMNTEAFF. The CDR3 nucleotides read TGTGCCAGTAGTGACGGACAGGTCATGAACACTGAAGCTTTCTTT.

This chain links TRBV5-1 with TRBJ1-1; D is undetermined. The germline V gene has CDR1 SGHRS and CDR2 YFSETQ. V was trimmed by 4 bases and J by 6 bases, leaving 13 bases between them. CDR3 length: 13 residues. This CDR3 is CASSLELRAEAFF. CDR3 bases: TGCGCCAGCAGCCTTGAGTTGCGGGCTGAAGCTTTCTTT.

The V gene is TRBV19, the J gene TRBJ1-5; TRBD1 agrees at 9 bases. Germline CDR1 and CDR2: LNHDA and SQIVND (reference sequence). J lost 3 bases, V lost 9 bases, and 9 bases had no gene match. The CDR3 has 15 amino acids. CDR3 in DNA: TGTGCCAGCCATACACAGGGGGCCAACAATCAGCCCCAGCATTTT. It yields the protein CASHTQGANNQPQHF.

The V gene is TRBV7-9, the J gene TRBJ1-2; D ambiguous. There are 16 residues in the CDR3. Per germline, CDR1 SEHNR and CDR2 FQNEAQ (reference sequence). Trimming stripped 0 bases from V and 2 bases from J, with 13 bases between. This chain's CDR3 is CASSLAEDPKNYGYTF. The CDR3 region has the DNA TGTGCCAGCAGCTTAGCCGAAGACCCTAAGAACTATGGCTACACCTTC.

This clone was detected a few times. The chain carries TRBV6-1 and TRBJ1-6, with 8 bases aligning to TRBD1. This CDR3 comprises 15 residues. In germline, CDR1 is MNHNS, CDR2 SASEGT. Unmatched junction bases numbered 7, after V lost 2 bases and J lost 10 bases. The CDR3 loop is CASSEQGAKRSPLHF. CDR3 DNA: TGTGCCAGCAGTGAACAGGGGGCTAAAAGATCACCCCTCCACTTT.